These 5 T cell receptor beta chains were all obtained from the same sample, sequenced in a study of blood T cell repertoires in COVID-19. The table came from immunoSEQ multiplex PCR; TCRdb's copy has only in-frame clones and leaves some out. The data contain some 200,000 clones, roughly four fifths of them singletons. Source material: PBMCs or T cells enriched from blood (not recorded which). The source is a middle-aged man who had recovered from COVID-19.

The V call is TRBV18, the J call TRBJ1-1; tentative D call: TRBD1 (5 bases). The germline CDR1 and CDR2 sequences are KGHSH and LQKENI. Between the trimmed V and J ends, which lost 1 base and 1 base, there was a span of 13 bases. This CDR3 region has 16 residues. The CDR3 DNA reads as TGTGCCAGCTCACCACAGGGGATCGGGGGGAACACTGAAGCTTTCTTT. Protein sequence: CASSPQGIGGNTEAFF.

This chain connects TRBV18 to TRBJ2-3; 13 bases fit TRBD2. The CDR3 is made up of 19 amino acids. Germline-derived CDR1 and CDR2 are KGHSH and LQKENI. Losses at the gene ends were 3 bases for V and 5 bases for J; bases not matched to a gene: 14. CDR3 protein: CASSPKSTTSGRLVDTQYF. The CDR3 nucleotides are TGTGCCAGCTCACCGAAAAGTACGACTAGCGGGAGGTTGGTAGATACGCAGTATTTT.

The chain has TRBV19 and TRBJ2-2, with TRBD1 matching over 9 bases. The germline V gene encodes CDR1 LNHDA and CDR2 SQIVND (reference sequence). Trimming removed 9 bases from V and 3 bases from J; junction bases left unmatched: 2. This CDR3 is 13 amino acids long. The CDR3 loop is CASRDRDTGELFF. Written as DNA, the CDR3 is TGTGCCAGCAGGGACAGGGACACCGGGGAGCTGTTTTTT.

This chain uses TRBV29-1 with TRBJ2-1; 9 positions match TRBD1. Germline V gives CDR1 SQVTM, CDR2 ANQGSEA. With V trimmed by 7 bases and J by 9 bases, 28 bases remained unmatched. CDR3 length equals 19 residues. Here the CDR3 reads CSATGDQMWGQGPRGEQFF. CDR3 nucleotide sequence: TGCAGCGCAACTGGGGACCAAATGTGGGGACAGGGTCCACGCGGTGAGCAGTTCTTC.

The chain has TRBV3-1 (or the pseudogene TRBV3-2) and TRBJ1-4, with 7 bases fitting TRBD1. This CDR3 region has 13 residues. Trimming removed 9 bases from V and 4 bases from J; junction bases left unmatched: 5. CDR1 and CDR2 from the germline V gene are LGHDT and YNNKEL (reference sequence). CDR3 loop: CASRGQNNEKLFF. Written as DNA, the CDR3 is TGTGCCAGTAGGGGGCAGAATAATGAAAAACTGTTTTTT.